This T cell receptor (beta chain) comes out of a study of T-cell memory formation after mild COVID-19. The germline V and J ends were trimmed by 0 bases and 6 bases, with 14 bases remaining between them. Germline V gene data show CDR1 as GTSNPN and CDR2 as SVGIG (reference sequence). This CDR3 comprises 15 residues. One entry per CDR3 protein results from TCRdb running MiXCR on the 5' RACE reads. The sample carries some 340,000 distinct CDR3 sequences, around 13% recorded once. Study-level results: The authors did not confirm SARS-CoV-2 specificity of second-wave clones peaking day 37.

With regard to this clonotype: Its cognate antigen is unknown.

This receptor was identified in a young man who had mild COVID-19 (a few samples of this study predate the infection). Cell type and time point are not known. This chain joins TRBV30 and TRBJ2-2; either TRBD1 or TRBD2 may supply D (7 bases each). Sequencing used PBMCs or a T cell subset sorted from them (not recorded which). DNA of the CDR3: TGTGCCTGGAGTGTAGGGAGGGGGCTTGCCGGGGAGCTGTTTTTT. Its translation: CAWSVGRGLAGELFF.